A single sample is the source of the 6 T cell receptor beta chains below, sequenced in a study of blood T cell repertoires in COVID-19. Using immunoSEQ multiplex PCR, the repertoire was profiled, and TCRdb retains in-frame clones only, with some absent. This sample carries roughly 290,000 clones, more than 75% of them seen once, and the ten largest clones take about 8%. Material: peripheral blood. The receptors originated from a woman aged 50 to 65 who had recovered from COVID-19.

The rearrangement links TRBV7-3 to TRBJ1-1, with TRBD1 identical over 7 bases. The trim removed 3 bases at V and 4 bases at J, leaving 8 bases unmatched. Germline CDR1 reads SGHTA; CDR2 reads FQGTGA. The CDR3 is made up of 15 amino acids. The CDR3 spells CASSLLGQRSTEAFF. CDR3 DNA sequence: TGTGCCAGCAGCTTGCTGGGACAGCGGAGCACTGAAGCTTTCTTT. The variable domain in full, completed from reference TRBV7-3 and TRBJ1-1, reads GAGVSQTPSNKVTEKGKYVELRCDPISGHTALYWYRQSLGQGPEFLIYFQGTGAADDSGLPNDRFFAVRPEGSVSTLKIQRTERGDSAVYLCASSLLGQRSTEAFFGQGTRLTVV.

V usage is TRBV5-8 and J usage is TRBJ1-3; 9 nucleotides line up with TRBD1. Germline CDR1 is SGHTS and CDR2 is YDEGEE. This CDR3 contains 14 residues. V trimming: 4 bases; J trimming: 3 bases; junction bases outside the gene matches: 2. In nucleotides, the CDR3 is TGTGCCAGCAGCCTGGACAGGGGTGGAAACACCATATATTTT. Its translation: CASSLDRGGNTIYF.

The genes are TRBV6-2 or TRBV6-3 and TRBJ2-2, with D tentatively TRBD1 (5 bases). Looked up from germline, CDR1 is MNHEY and CDR2 is SVGEGT. The CDR3 consists of 14 residues. V dropped 3 bases and J dropped 3 bases, with 8 bases sitting between them. The CDR3 region has the DNA TGTGCCAGCAGTTATGACAGCGACACCGGGGAGCTGTTTTTT. Protein sequence: CASSYDSDTGELFF.

This clone was detected a few times. The CDR3 coding sequence is TGTGCCAGCAGTTACTCGGGTTGGGCAGGGCAAAACCATCAGCCCCAGCATTTT. Protein sequence: CASSYSGWAGQNHQPQHF. The chain joins TRBV6-2 or TRBV6-3 to TRBJ1-5; maybe TRBD1 (5 bases). From germline, CDR1 is MNHEY and CDR2 SVGEGT. This CDR3 has 18 amino acids. V lost 0 bases to trimming and J lost 5 bases, with 20 bases between them.

The CDR3 region is CASSPYTDTQYF. For the CDR3, the DNA is TGTGCCAGCAGCCCCTACACAGATACGCAGTATTTT. The genes are TRBV7-2 and TRBJ2-3; D remains ambiguous. The CDR3 totals 12 residues. Germline loops: CDR1 SGHTA, CDR2 FQGNSA. V was shortened by 5 bases and J by 2 bases, with 5 bases between the two germline ends.

The chain recombines TRBV5-1 with TRBJ1-2; 11 bases line up with TRBD1. CDR1 and CDR2 from the germline V gene are SGHRS and YFSETQ. Germline trimming cut 4 bases from V and 8 bases from J; bases unmatched to any gene: 10. This CDR3 is 15 amino acids long. The CDR3 DNA follows: TGCGCCAGCAGCATGGACAGGGGGCGCAAGGCCGGCTACACCTTC. Its protein is CASSMDRGRKAGYTF.